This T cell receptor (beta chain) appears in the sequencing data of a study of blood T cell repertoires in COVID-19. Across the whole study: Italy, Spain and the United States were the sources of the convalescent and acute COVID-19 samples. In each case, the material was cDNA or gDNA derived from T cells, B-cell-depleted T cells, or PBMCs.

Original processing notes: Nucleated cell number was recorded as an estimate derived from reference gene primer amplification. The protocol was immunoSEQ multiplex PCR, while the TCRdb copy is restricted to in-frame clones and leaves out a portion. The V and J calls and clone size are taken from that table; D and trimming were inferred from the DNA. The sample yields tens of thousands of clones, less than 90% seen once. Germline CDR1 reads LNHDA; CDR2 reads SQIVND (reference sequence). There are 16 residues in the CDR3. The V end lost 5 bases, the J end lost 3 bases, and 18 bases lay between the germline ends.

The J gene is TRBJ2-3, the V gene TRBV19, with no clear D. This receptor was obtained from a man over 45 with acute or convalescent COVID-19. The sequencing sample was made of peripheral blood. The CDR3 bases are TGTGCCAGTAGTCCGCAGGCCACCGTAGTAACAGATACGCAGTATTTT. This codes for CASSPQATVVTDTQYF.